Listed below are T cell receptor beta chains from one sample, sequenced in a study of metastatic and nonmetastatic thyroid tumors. MiXCR was used by TCRdb to re-call the PCR reads. The data contain roughly 20,000 clones, more than 25% of them singletons. Sequenced input: tumor tissue. These receptors came from a female donor with papillary thyroid cancer or a benign thyroid nodule (not recorded which). Some clones in this sample may be carry-over from other donors' samples. Both conserved end residues are part of each CDR3. D genes are given only for firm matches. The size field is filled for only some rows; it gives once, few, many or a size class.

>TRBV6-5|TRBJ1-5|.|17|few
TGTGCCAGCAGTTACTCAACAGGGCACTACAGCAATCAGCCCCAGCATTTT
CASSYSTGHYSNQPQHF
>TRBV2|TRBJ2-1|TRBD2|13|.
TGTGCCAGTACTAGCGGGAATACCTTTGAGCAGTTCTTC
CASTSGNTFEQFF
>TRBV10-3|TRBJ2-3|.|12|medium-sized
TGTGCCATCACCGAGGGTGGAGATACGCAGTATTTT
CAITEGGDTQYF
>TRBV14|TRBJ1-1|.|12|few
TGTGCCAGCAGCCCCCGGTGGGGGGGAGCTTTCTTT
CASSPRWGGAFF
>TRBV6-9|TRBJ2-7|TRBD1|14|few
TGTGCCAGCAGTATTCGACAGGGATCCTACGAGCAGTACTTC
CASSIRQGSYEQYF
>TRBV20-1|TRBJ2-3|.|18|many
TGCAGTGCTTCGACTCTAAACGAACCGGGACTGCACACAGATACGCAGTATTTT
CSASTLNEPGLHTDTQYF
>TRBV15|TRBJ2-3|.|15|medium-sized
TGTGCCACCAGCAGAGAGGGTATCCGCACAGATACGCAGTATTTT
CATSREGIRTDTQYF
>TRBV5-1|TRBJ1-2|TRBD1|16|few
TGCGCCAGCAGCTGGCGGACAGGGGGAACAGGATATGGCTACACCTTC
CASSWRTGGTGYGYTF
>TRBV6-4|TRBJ2-3|.|13|.
TGTGCCACCAAGGGAACTAGCACAGATACGCAGTATTTT
CATKGTSTDTQYF
>TRBV7-2|TRBJ1-1|.|15|.
TGTGCCAGCAGCTTAGCGCTGGGCTCCAACACTGAAGCTTTCTTT
CASSLALGSNTEAFF
>TRBV6-1|TRBJ2-7|TRBD1|16|.
TGTGCCAGCAGTATGACAGGGGGCGCAGTTGACCACGAGCAGTACTTC
CASSMTGGAVDHEQYF
>TRBV7-2|TRBJ1-5|TRBD1|13|.
TGTGCCAGCAGCTTGACAGGGATTCAGCCCCAGCATTTT
CASSLTGIQPQHF
>TRBV10-3|TRBJ2-7|TRBD1|14|medium-sized
TGTGCCATCAGTGTGGGGACAGGGACCTACGAGCAGTACTTC
CAISVGTGTYEQYF
>TRBV20-1|TRBJ1-1|TRBD1|12|few
TGCAGTGCTAGGAGGACAGGAGAAGAAGCTTTCTTT
CSARRTGEEAFF
>TRBV24-1|TRBJ1-2|.|14|.
TGTGCCACCAGTGAGCAGAACAGGGCGTACGGCTACACCTTC
CATSEQNRAYGYTF
>TRBV18|TRBJ2-7|.|13|.
TGTGCCAGCTCACCAGGAAGCTCCTACGAGCAGTACTTC
CASSPGSSYEQYF
>TRBV20-1|TRBJ2-7|TRBD1|17|.
TGCAGTGCTAGAGATCGCCGGGCCGGGACAGGAGCCTACGAGCAGTACTTC
CSARDRRAGTGAYEQYF
>TRBV6-1|TRBJ2-7|.|14|.
TGTGCCAGCAGTGAGCAAACAGGTTCCGGCGAGCAGTACTTC
CASSEQTGSGEQYF
>TRBV20-1|TRBJ2-1|TRBD2|16|once
TGCAGTGCTGGGGATGGACTAGCGGCGACCGACAATGAGCAGTTCTTC
CSAGDGLAATDNEQFF
>TRBV5-8|TRBJ1-1|.|16|.
TGTGCCAGCAGCTTGGCCCCCGCAGGGCGCCCTACTGAAGCTTTCTTT
CASSLAPAGRPTEAFF
>TRBV5-1|TRBJ2-5|.|18|few
TGCGCCAGCAGTTCCGGGCAGGCCTCATCAACCTTTCAAGAGACCCAGTACTTC
CASSSGQASSTFQETQYF
>TRBV6-2/TRBV6-3|TRBJ2-2|.|13|.
TGTGCCAGCAGGGACTTTGGCACCGGGGAGCTGTTTTTT
CASRDFGTGELFF
>TRBV20-1|TRBJ2-1|.|14|.
TGCAGTGCTGCCCCGGAGGAGGTTGGCGGTGAGCAGTTCTTC
CSAAPEEVGGEQFF
>TRBV5-1|TRBJ1-2|.|14|.
TGCGCCAGCTGCGGGGACGTTACCCCCTATGGCTACACCTTC
CASCGDVTPYGYTF
>TRBV19|TRBJ1-2|.|14|few
TGTGCCAGCAGCCCACTCCGACACGGCTATGGCTACACCTTC
CASSPLRHGYGYTF
>TRBV2|TRBJ1-2|.|15|.
TGTGCCAGCAGTGAACGTTATCCAGGGGAAGGTGGCTACACCTTC
CASSERYPGEGGYTF
>TRBV29-1|TRBJ2-2|.|10|.
TGCAGCGTTGCGGACGGGGAGCTGTTTTTT
CSVADGELFF
>TRBV5-1|TRBJ2-1|TRBD2|15|.
TGCGCCAGCAGCGACCTCGCGGGGGTCGGCAATGAGCAGTTCTTC
CASSDLAGVGNEQFF
>TRBV28|TRBJ1-2|.|15|few
TGTGCCAGCAGTTTCATAGGAAGGGCTACCTATGGCTACACCTTC
CASSFIGRATYGYTF
>TRBV7-9|TRBJ2-2|.|13|.
TGTGCCAGCAGCCCGTACATGACCGGGGAGCTGTTTTTT
CASSPYMTGELFF
>TRBV27|TRBJ1-4|.|14|few
TGTGCCAGCAGGACGAACAGGGACGATGAAAAACTGTTTTTT
CASRTNRDDEKLFF
>TRBV5-1|TRBJ2-2|.|14|.
TGCGCCAGCAGCTTCTTGGCCGGGACCGGGGAGCTGTTTTTT
CASSFLAGTGELFF
>TRBV19|TRBJ1-1|.|14|.
TGTGCCAGTAGTGCTAGACAGGTGAACACTGAAGCTTTCTTT
CASSARQVNTEAFF
>TRBV7-2|TRBJ2-3|.|15|.
TGTGCCAGCAGCTTAGCGTCGGGCGGCACAGATACGCAGTATTTT
CASSLASGGTDTQYF
>TRBV2|TRBJ2-7|.|15|large
TGTGCCAGCAGTGAAGCGGTAGGGCAGGTCTACGAGCAGTACTTC
CASSEAVGQVYEQYF
>TRBV11-2|TRBJ2-3|.|14|.
TGTGCCAGCAGCTTACTCGCTAGAGAGGATACGCAGTATTTT
CASSLLAREDTQYF
>TRBV7-6|TRBJ2-1|TRBD2|17|many
TGTGCCAGCAGCCCTTCTTTAGCGGGGAGAGGTTGGAATGAGCAGTTCTTC
CASSPSLAGRGWNEQFF
>TRBV7-3|TRBJ2-3|.|15|.
TGTGCCAGCAGCTTAACGGGACATGGCACAGATACGCAGTATTTT
CASSLTGHGTDTQYF